This TCR beta chain was sequenced for a study of T-cell reconstitution after alpha-beta-depleted transplantation in children. Preparation of the TCRbeta library was carried out with unique molecular identifiers. Each CDR3 protein gets one entry after TCRdb re-called the PCR reads with MiXCR. The data contain about 540,000 distinct CDR3 sequences, roughly 18% of them singletons. This CDR3 region has 14 residues. Germline lookup yields CDR1 SGHTS and CDR2 YDEGEE. Trimming cost V 4 bases and J 8 bases, with 16 bases left between them. The source is a human donor who donated a stem cell graft to a child with acute lymphoblastic leukemia. The rearrangement joins TRBV5-8 to TRBJ2-1; D not certain. The source was PBMCs from the stem cell graft donor, collected from the stem cell graft. The CDR3 sequence is CASSRKLLPYEQFF. CDR3 coding DNA: TGTGCCAGCAGCCGAAAGCTATTGCCTTATGAGCAGTTCTTC.